These 7 T cell receptor beta chains were sequenced from one sample in a study of technical replicates of blood from several donors. The method was immunoSEQ multiplex PCR; TCRdb's version includes in-frame clones alone and lacks a portion of them. The sample gives under 65,000 clones, 70% to 90% of which show up once; roughly 5.1% is in the top ten. Sequencing was carried out using PBMCs. These TCRs come from a human donor in good health. Some clones in this sample may be carry-over from other donors' samples.

As regards this clone: Germline and junction disagree at one end, which may indicate a read error. This chain connects TRBV9 to TRBJ1-4, with D hard to call. Germline V gene sequence: CDR1 SGDLS, CDR2 YYNGEE. The CDR3 extends over 14 amino acids. This CDR3 is CASSVGGSNEKLFF. The CDR3, as DNA: TGTGCCAGCAGCGTAGGAGGGTCTAACGAAAAACTGTTTTTT.

The genes are TRBV4-3 and TRBJ2-1; tentative D call: TRBD2 (6 bases). Trimming took 4 bases from V and 9 from J, leaving 19 bases between them. The CDR3 is made up of 15 amino acids. The germline V gene encodes CDR1 LGHNA and CDR2 YSLEER. CDR3 in amino acids: CASSPLMAGIGEQFF. The CDR3 region has the DNA TGCGCCAGCAGCCCGCTGATGGCGGGAATCGGTGAGCAGTTCTTC.

The chain carries TRBV12-5 and TRBJ2-2, with D possibly matching TRBD1 (6 bases). Trimming cost V 0 bases and J 5 bases, with 13 bases left between them. In germline, CDR1 is LGHNT, CDR2 FRNRAP. The CDR3 contains 16 residues. CDR3 residues: CASGLVSPQGTGELFF. CDR3 sequence (DNA): TGTGCTAGTGGTTTGGTCTCCCCCCAGGGGACCGGGGAGCTGTTTTTT.

The chain employs TRBV5-1 and TRBJ2-1, with 10 bases aligning to TRBD2. Unmatched junction bases numbered 3, after V lost 0 bases and J lost 0 bases. Germline values: CDR1 SGHRS, CDR2 YFSETQ. This CDR3 region has 17 residues. The CDR3 loop is CASSLVASGSSYNEQFF. The CDR3 DNA follows: TGCGCCAGCAGCTTGGTAGCTAGCGGGAGCTCCTACAATGAGCAGTTCTTC.

The chain employs TRBV4-3 and TRBJ2-1; the D gene is possibly TRBD2 (7 bases). V lost 0 bases and J lost 10, with 13 bases in between. The CDR3 runs to 14 residues. Germline V gene data show CDR1 as LGHNA and CDR2 as YSLEER. The CDR3 reads CASSQDGGAEEQFF. CDR3 nucleotides: TGCGCCAGCAGCCAAGATGGGGGGGCGGAGGAGCAGTTCTTC.

This clone was seen a handful of times. This chain joins TRBV6-1 and TRBJ1-5; a possible D gene is TRBD1 (6 bases). There are 13 residues in the CDR3. The V and J ends lost 3 bases and 15 bases respectively, with 18 bases between them. Germline CDR1 and CDR2: MNHNS and SASEGT. The DNA of the CDR3 is TGTGCCAGCAGTGATTCATGGGACACCTTTTTGCATTTT. Amino acids: CASSDSWDTFLHF.

The CDR3 nucleotides read TGTGCCAGCAGTCCCGGGACTTTCCCCTACGAGCAGTACTTC. This encodes CASSPGTFPYEQYF. The rearrangement joins TRBV7-3 to TRBJ2-7, with D perhaps TRBD2 (6 bases). CDR1 SGHTA and CDR2 FQGTGA come from the germline V gene. V was cut by 6 bases and J by 2 bases, with 14 bases left in between. CDR3 size: 14 residues.